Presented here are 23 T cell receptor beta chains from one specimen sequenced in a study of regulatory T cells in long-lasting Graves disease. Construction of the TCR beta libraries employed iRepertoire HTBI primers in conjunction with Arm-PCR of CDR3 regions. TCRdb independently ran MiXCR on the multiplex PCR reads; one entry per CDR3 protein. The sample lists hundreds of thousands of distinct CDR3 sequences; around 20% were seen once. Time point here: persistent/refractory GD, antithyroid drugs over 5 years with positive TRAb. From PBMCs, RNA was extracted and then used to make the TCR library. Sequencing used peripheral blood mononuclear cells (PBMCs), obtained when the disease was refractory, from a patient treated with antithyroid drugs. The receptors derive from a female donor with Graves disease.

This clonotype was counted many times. This CDR3 is CASSLNSWETQYF. DNA for the CDR3: TGTGCCAGCAGCCTCAATTCGTGGGAGACCCAGTACTTC. The rearrangement uses TRBV7-9 and TRBJ2-5; D is ambiguous. Germline lookup yields CDR1 SEHNR and CDR2 FQNEAQ (reference sequence). This CDR3 comprises 13 residues. The V and J ends lost 5 bases and 5 bases respectively, with 12 bases between them.

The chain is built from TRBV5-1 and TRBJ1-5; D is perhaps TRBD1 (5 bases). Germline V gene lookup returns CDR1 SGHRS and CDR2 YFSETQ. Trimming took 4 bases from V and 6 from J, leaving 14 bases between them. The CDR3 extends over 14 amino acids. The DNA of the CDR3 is TGCGCCAGCAGCCCCTACCCTGGGGGTCAGCCCCAGCATTTT. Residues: CASSPYPGGQPQHF.

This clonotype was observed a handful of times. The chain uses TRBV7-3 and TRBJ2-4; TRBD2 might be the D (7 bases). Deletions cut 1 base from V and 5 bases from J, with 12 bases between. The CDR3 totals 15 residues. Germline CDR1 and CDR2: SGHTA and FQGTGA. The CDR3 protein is CASSLRGGAENIQYF. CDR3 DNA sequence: TGTGCCAGCAGCTTAAGGGGGGGCGCGGAAAACATTCAGTACTTC.

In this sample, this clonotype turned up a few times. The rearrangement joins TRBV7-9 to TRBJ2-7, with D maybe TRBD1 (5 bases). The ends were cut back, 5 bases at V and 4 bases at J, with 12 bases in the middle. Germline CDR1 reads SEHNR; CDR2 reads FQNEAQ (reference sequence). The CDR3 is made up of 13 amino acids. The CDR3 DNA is TGTGCCAGCAGCGCAGGGAACGCTTACGAGCAGTACTTC. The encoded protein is CASSAGNAYEQYF.

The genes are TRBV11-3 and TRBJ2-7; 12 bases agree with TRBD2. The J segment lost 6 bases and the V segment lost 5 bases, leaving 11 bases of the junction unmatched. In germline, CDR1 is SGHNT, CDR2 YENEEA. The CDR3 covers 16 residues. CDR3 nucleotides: TGTGCCAGCAGCCCGCTAGCGGGGGGGGTTGCCGCCGAGCAGTACTTC. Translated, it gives CASSPLAGGVAAEQYF.

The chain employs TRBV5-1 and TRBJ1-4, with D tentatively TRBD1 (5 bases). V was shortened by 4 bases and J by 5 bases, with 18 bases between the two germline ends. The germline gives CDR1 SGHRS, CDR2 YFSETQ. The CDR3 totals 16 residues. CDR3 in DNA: TGCGCCAGCAGCCGCCGGGACCTGGTCCCAAATGAAAAACTGTTTTTT. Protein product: CASSRRDLVPNEKLFF.

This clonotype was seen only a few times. CDR3 DNA sequence: TGTGCCACCCGGGGGGGTTCCTACGAGCAGTACTTC. This translates into CATRGGSYEQYF. This sequence joins TRBV10-3 and TRBJ2-7, with 8 positions matching TRBD2. Per the germline V gene, CDR1 is ENHRY and CDR2 is SYGVKD. The CDR3 runs to 12 residues. V shed 10 bases and J 1 base; nucleotides not matched to a gene: 3.

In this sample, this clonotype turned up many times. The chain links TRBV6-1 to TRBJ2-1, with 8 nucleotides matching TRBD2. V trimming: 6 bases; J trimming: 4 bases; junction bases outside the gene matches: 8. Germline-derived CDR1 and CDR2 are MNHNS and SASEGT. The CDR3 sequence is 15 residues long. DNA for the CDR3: TGTGCCAGCAGCTTTGGCGGGGGGCCGTACAATGAGCAGTTCTTC. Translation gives CASSFGGGPYNEQFF.

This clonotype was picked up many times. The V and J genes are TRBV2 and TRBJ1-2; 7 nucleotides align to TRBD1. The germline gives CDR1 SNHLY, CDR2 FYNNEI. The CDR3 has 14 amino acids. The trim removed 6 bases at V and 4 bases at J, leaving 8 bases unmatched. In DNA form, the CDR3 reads TGTGCCAGCAGGGCGCGACAGGGAGTCTATGGCTACACCTTC. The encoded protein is CASRARQGVYGYTF.

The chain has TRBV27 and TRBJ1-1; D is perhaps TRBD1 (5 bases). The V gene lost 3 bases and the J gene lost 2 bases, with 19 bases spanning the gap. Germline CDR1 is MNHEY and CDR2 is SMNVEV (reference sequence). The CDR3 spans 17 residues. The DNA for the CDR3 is TGTGCCAGCAGTTTCTTGGCAGGGAGTCTAATTAACACTGAAGCTTTCTTT. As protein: CASSFLAGSLINTEAFF.

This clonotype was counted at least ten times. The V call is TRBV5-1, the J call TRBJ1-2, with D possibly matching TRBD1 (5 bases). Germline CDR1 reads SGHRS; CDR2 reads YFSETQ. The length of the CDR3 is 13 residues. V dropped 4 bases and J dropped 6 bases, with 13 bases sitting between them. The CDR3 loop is CASSPQDRDGYTF. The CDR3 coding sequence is TGCGCCAGCAGCCCCCAAGACAGAGATGGCTACACCTTC.

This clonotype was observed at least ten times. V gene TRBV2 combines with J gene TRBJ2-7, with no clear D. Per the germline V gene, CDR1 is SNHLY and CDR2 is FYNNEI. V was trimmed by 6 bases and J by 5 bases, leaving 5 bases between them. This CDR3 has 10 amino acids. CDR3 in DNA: TGTGCCAGCAGGGATAACGAGCAGTACTTC. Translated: CASRDNEQYF.

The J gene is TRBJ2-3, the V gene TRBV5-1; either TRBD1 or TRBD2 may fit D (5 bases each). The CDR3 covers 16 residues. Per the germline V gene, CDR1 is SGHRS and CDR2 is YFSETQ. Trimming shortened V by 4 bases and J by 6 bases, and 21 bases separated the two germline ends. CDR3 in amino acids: CASSLSRLGVGDTQYF. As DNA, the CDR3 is TGCGCCAGCAGCCTTAGTCGTTTGGGGGTCGGGGATACGCAGTATTTT. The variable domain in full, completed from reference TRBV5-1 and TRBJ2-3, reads KAGVTQTPRYLIKTRGQQVTLSCSPISGHRSVSWYQQTPGQGLQFLFEYFSETQRNKGNFPGRFSGRQFSNSRSEMNVSTLELGDSALYLCASSLSRLGVGDTQYFGPGTRLTVL.

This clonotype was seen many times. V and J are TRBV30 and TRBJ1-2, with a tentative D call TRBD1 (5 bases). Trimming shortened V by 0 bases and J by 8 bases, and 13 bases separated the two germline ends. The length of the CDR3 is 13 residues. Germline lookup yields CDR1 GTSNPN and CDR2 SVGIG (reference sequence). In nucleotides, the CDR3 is TGTGCCTGGAGTGTACGTCTCGACAGCGGCTACACCTTC. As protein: CAWSVRLDSGYTF.

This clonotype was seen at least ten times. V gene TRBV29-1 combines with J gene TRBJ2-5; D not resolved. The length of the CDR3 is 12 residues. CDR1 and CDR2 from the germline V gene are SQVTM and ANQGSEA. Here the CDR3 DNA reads TGCAGGTTCCCGGGTGGGGAAGAGACCCAGTACTTC. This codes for CRFPGGEETQYF.

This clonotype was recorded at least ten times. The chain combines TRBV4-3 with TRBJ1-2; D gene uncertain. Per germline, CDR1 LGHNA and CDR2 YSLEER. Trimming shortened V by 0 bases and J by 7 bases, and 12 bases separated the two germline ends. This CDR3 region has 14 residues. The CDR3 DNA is TGCGCCAGCAGCCAAGATCCTCTTAAGAGTGGCTACACCTTC. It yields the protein CASSQDPLKSGYTF.

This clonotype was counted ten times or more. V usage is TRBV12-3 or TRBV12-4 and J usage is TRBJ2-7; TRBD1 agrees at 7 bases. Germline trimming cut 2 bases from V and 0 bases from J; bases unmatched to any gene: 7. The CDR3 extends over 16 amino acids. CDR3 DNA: TGTGCCAGCAGTTTATTTGGGACAGCCAGCTCCTACGAGCAGTACTTC. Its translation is CASSLFGTASSYEQYF.

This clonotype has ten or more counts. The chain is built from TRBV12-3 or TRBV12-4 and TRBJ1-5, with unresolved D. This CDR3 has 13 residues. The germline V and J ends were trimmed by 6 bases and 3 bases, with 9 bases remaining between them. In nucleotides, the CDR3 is TGTGCCAGCAGCCCCCAGATCAATCAGCCCCAGCATTTT. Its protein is CASSPQINQPQHF.

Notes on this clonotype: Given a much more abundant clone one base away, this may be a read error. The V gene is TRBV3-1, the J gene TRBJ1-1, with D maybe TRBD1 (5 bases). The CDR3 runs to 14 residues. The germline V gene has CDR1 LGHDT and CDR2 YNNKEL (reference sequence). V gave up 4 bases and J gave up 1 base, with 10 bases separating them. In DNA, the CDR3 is TGTGCCAGCAGCCGGGGGGACGGGAACACTGAAGCTTTCTTT. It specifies CASSRGDGNTEAFF.

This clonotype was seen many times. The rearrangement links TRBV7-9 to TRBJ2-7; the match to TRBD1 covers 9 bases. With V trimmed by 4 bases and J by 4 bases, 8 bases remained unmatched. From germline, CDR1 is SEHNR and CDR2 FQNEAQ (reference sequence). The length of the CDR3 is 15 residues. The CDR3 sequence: CASSSPTGGVYEQYF. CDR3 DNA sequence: TGTGCCAGCAGCTCCCCGACAGGGGGTGTATACGAGCAGTACTTC. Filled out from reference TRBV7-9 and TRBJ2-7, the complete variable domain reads DTGVSQNPRHKITKRGQNVTFRCDPISEHNRLYWYRQTLGQGPEFLTYFQNEAQLEKSRLLSDRFSAERPKGSFSTLEIQRTEQGDSAMYLCASSSPTGGVYEQYFGPGTRLTVT.

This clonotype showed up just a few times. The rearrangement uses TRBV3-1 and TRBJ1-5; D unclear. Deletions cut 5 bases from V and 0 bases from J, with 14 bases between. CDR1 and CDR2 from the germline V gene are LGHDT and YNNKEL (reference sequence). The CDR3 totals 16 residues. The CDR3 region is CASSSSNINSNQPQHF. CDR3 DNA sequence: TGTGCCAGCAGCTCAAGTAACATCAATAGCAATCAGCCCCAGCATTTT.

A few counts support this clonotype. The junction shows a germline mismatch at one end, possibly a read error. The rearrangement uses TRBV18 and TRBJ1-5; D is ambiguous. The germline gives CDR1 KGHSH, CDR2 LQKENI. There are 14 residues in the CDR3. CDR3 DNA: TGTGTCAGCTCACCACCTGGACGGTATCAGCCCCAGCATTTT. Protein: CVSSPPGRYQPQHF.

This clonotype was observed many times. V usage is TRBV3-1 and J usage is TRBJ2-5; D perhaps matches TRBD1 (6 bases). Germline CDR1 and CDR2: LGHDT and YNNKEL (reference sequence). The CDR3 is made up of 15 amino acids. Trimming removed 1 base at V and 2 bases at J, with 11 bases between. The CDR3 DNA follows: TGTGCCAGCAGCCAAGGGACAGCCGAACAAGAGACCCAGTACTTC. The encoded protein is CASSQGTAEQETQYF.